Included here is one TCR beta chain sequence, with context. Antigen unknown. One end of the junction fails to match germline, which may point to a read error. This record comes from a study of identical twins. TCRdb reprocessed the 5' RACE reads with MiXCR, giving one entry per CDR3 protein. The sample has approximately 600,000 distinct CDR3 sequences, approximately 9.6% seen once. Only healthy Caucasians were enrolled as donors. Regarding the study as a whole: Invariant cells of the MAIT and iNKT types might have partly distorted the zero-insertion analyses.

The germline V gene has CDR1 MGHDK and CDR2 SYGVNS. This CDR3 is 12 amino acids long. These same records also appear under a second study, on yellow fever vaccine responses in identical twins.

The chain recombines TRBV25-1 with TRBJ2-7, with D possibly being TRBD1 or TRBD2 (6 bases each). The source material was PBMCs. The sequence derives from a woman aged 18 to 35 in good health. CDR3 region: CASSAGGYGQYF. CDR3 nucleotides: TGTGCCAGCAGTGCCGGGGGCTACGGGCAGTACTTC.